The present T cell receptor (beta chain) was sequenced within a study of cytomegalovirus exposure and HLA in healthy donors. The V gene end was trimmed by 5 bases and the J gene end by 4 bases; junction bases not matched to a gene: 10. The CDR3 runs to 16 residues. Germline V lookup: CDR1 SGHTA, CDR2 FQGNSA. The study's findings and limits: For presence/absence analyses, sequencing depth was assumed to be roughly uniform across donors. Later analysis indicated greater clonal expansion among HLA-associated TCR beta chains than among equally common other chains.

60 Vbeta and 13 Jbeta primers were used in PCR. Authors' methods: Among the unique TCR beta chains that a later analysis counted, about 81 million in all, roughly 11 million were shared. The repertoire was sequenced with immunoSEQ multiplex PCR; TCRdb's copy has only in-frame clones and lacks some. From that table come the V and J calls and clone size; the DNA was used to work out D and trimming. The sample lists more than 95,000 clones; approximately 76% were seen once. Comments on this clone: No antigen is known for it.

Sequencing was carried out using PBMCs. This clonotype was obtained from a man aged 45-65 years in good health and CMV-seropositive. The V gene is TRBV7-2, the J gene TRBJ1-1; the match to TRBD1 covers 10 bases. The CDR3 nucleotides are TGTGCCAGCAGCCCTGGGGACAGGGGATTTGTCACTGAAGCTTTCTTT. This codes for CASSPGDRGFVTEAFF.